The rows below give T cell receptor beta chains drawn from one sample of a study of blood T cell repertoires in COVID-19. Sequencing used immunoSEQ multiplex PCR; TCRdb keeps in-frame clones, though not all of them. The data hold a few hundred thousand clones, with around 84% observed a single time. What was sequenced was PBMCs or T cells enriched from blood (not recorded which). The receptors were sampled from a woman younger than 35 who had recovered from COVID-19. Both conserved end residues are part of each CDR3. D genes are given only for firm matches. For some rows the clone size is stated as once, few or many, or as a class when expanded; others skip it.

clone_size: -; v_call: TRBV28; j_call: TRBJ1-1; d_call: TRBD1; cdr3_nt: TGTGCCAGCAGTTTACCCTACAGGGGGGGACCTGAAGCTTTCTTT; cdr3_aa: CASSLPYRGGPEAFF
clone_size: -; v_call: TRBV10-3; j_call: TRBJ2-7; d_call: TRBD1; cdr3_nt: TGTGCCATCAGGACAACAGGGGGCGAGCAGTACTTC; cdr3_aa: CAIRTTGGEQYF
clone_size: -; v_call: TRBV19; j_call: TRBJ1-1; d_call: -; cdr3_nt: TGTGCCAGTAGTATACGGTGGGGCGGAGGGGCTGAAGCTTTCTTT; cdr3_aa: CASSIRWGGGAEAFF
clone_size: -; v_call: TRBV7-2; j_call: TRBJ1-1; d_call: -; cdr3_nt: TGTGCCAGCAGCCGTTTACAGCTGAACACTGAAGCTTTCTTT; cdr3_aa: CASSRLQLNTEAFF
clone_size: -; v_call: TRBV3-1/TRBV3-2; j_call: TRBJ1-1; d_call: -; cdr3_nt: TGTGCCAGCAGCCAACACGGGAACACTGAAGCTTTCTTT; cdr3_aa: CASSQHGNTEAFF
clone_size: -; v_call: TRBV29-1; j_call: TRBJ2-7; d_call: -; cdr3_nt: TGCAGCGTTCTCGAAACAGGACTACCGTACGAGCAGTACTTC; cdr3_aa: CSVLETGLPYEQYF
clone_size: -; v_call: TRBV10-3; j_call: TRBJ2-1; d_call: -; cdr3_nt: TGTGCCATCAGTGACTCCAGCTACAATGAGCAGTTCTTC; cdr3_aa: CAISDSSYNEQFF
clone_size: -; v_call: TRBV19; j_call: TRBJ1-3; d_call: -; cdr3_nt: TGTGCCAGTAGTCTAATGGGGCTCGGACCTCTCTCTGGAAACACCATATATTTT; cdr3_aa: CASSLMGLGPLSGNTIYF
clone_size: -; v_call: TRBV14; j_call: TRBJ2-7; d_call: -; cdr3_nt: TGTGCCAGCAGCCAAGGAACCCCACGGGAGCAGTACTTC; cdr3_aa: CASSQGTPREQYF
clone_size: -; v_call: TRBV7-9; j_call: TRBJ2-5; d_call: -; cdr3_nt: TGTGCCAGCAGCTTAGCCTCTGAGACCCAGTACTTC; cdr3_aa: CASSLASETQYF
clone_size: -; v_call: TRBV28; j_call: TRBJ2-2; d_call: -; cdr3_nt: TGTGCCAGCAGTTCGAGAGCGGACAGCGCGAACACCGGGGAGCTGTTTTTT; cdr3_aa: CASSSRADSANTGELFF
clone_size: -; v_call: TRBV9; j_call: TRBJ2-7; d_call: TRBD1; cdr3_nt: TGTGCCAGCAGCGTCGACAGGGGACCCGAGCAGTACTTC; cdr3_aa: CASSVDRGPEQYF
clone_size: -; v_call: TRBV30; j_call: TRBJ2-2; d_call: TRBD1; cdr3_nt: TGTGCCGGACAGGGATTTACCGGGGAGCTGTTTTTT; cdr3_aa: CAGQGFTGELFF
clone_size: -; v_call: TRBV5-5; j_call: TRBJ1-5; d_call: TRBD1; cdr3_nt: TGTGCCAGCAGCTTGGGATGGGGGACAGGTTTTGAAAGACAGCCCCAGCATTTT; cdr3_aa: CASSLGWGTGFERQPQHF
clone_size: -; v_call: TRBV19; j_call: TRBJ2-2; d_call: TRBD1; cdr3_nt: TGTGCCAGTAGTGACCCGGGACAGATCACCGGGGAGCTGTTTTTT; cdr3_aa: CASSDPGQITGELFF
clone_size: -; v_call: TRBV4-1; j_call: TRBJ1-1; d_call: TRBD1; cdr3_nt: TGCGCCAGTGGGGACAGGATCAACACTGAAGCTTTCTTT; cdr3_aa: CASGDRINTEAFF
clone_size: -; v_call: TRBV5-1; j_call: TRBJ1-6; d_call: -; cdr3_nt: TGCGCCAGCAGCCCGCTTGCATTGCGGGACTCACCCCTCCACTTT; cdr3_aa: CASSPLALRDSPLHF
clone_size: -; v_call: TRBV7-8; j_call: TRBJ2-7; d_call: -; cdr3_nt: TGTGCCAGCAGCTTAGGAGGAAGCAGCTCCTACGAGCAGTACTTC; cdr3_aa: CASSLGGSSSYEQYF
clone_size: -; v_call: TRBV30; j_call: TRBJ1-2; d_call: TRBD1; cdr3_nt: TGTGCCCACGGGACAGAGGAAACAATTAACTATGGCTACACCTTC; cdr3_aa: CAHGTEETINYGYTF
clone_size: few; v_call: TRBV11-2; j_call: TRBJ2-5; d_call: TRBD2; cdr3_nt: TGTGCCAGCAGCATAGGGACTAGCGGCCAAGAGACCCAGTACTTC; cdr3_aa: CASSIGTSGQETQYF
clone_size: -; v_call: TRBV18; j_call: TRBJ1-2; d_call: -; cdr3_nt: TGTGCCAGCTCTCTGGGGTTAGGACAGAGCTATGGCTACACCTTC; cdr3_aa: CASSLGLGQSYGYTF
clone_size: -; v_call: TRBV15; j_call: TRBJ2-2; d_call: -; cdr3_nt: TGTGCCACCAGCTGGTCAGGTACCGGGGAGCTGTTTTTT; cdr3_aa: CATSWSGTGELFF
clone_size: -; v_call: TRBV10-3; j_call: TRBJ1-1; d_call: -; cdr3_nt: TGTGCCACCCGGGAGGGCTTTTCAACCCCCTTGAACACTGAAGCTTTCTTT; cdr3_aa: CATREGFSTPLNTEAFF
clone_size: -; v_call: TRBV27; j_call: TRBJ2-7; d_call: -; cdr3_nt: TGTGCCGTTGGGGAGCGGGTCTCCTACGAGCAGTACTTC; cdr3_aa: CAVGERVSYEQYF
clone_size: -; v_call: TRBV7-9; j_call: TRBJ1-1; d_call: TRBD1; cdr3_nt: TGTGCCAGCAGCTCATCATGGACAGGGAGGTCCACTGAAGCTTTCTTT; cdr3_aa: CASSSSWTGRSTEAFF
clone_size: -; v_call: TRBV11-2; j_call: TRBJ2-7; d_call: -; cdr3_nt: TGTGCCAGCAGCTTGCCAGGTCGAGGGTACGAGCAGTACTTC; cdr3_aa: CASSLPGRGYEQYF
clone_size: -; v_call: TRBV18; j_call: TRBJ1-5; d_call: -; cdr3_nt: TGTGCCAGCTCACCACCGCCGCAGGGAAGCAATCAGCCCCAGCATTTT; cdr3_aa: CASSPPPQGSNQPQHF
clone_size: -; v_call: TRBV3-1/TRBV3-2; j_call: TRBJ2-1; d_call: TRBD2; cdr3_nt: TGTGCCAGCAGCCTCGGGACTAGCGGGAATGAGCAGTTCTTC; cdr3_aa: CASSLGTSGNEQFF
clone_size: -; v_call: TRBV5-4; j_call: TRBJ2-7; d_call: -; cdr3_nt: TGTGCCAGCAGCCCGGAGACAGCGCCCTACGAGCAGTACTTC; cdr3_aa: CASSPETAPYEQYF
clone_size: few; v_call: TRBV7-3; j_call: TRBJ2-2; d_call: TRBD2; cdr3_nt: TGTGCCAGCAGCCAGACTAGCGGGGCCTGGGCCGGGGAGCTGTTTTTT; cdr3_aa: CASSQTSGAWAGELFF
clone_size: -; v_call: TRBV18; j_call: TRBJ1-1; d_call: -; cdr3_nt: TGTGCCAGCTCACCGTCACAGACGACGATGAACACTGAAGCTTTCTTT; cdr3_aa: CASSPSQTTMNTEAFF
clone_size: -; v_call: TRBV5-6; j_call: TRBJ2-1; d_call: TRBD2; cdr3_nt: TGTGCCAGCAGCTTGTGGGGGGGCTACAATGAGCAGTTCTTC; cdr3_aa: CASSLWGGYNEQFF
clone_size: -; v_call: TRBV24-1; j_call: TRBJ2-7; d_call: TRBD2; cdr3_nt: TGTGCCACCAGTGCTAATCACGGACTAGCGGGAGTTGGGGAGCAGTACTTC; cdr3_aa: CATSANHGLAGVGEQYF
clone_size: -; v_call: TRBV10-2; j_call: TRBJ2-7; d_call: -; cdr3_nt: TGCGCCAGCAAAAGCAGGGGGGTTTATTACGAGCAGTACTTC; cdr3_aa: CASKSRGVYYEQYF
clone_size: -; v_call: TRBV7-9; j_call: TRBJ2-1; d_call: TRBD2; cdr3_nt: TGTGCCAGCAGCTTTACTAGCGGGAGCTATGAGCAGTTCTTC; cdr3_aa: CASSFTSGSYEQFF
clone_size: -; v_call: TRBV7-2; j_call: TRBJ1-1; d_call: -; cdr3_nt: TGTGCCAGCAGCAGTATCGACAGCAGGAACACTGAAGCTTTCTTT; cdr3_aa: CASSSIDSRNTEAFF
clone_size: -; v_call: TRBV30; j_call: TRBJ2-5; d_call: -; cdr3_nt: TGTGCCTGGAGTGTAAGGTCCCTAGGCACGGCAGACCAGTACTTC; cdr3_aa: CAWSVRSLGTADQYF
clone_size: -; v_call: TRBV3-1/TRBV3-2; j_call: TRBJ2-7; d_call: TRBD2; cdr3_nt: TGTGCCAGCAGCCAAGGCGGGACTAGCGGCGAGCAGTACTTC; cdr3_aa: CASSQGGTSGEQYF
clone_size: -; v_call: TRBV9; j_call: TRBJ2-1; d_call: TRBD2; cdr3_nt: TGTGCCAGCAGCGCTAGCGGGGATAACAATGAGCAGTTCTTC; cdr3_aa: CASSASGDNNEQFF
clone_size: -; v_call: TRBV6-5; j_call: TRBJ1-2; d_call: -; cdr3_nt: TGTGCCAGCAGTTACATCGGTGGGGGGAACTATGGCTACACCTTC; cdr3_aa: CASSYIGGGNYGYTF